The 18 T cell receptor beta chains given below trace back to one sample, sequenced in a study of blood T cells in healthy people across ages. The use of a sample-barcoded 5' primer and a J-beta primer mix characterized a second PCR of roughly 6 to 11 cycles. TCRdb passed the 5' RACE reads through MiXCR, listing each CDR3 protein once. This sample has about 1,400,000 distinct CDR3 sequences; 42% occur once, and the top ten carry roughly 7.9%. Sequencing was done on a sample of blood. These TCRs come from a woman aged 18-29 years in good health.

The chain joins TRBV2 to TRBJ2-1, with TRBD1 as a possible D gene (6 bases). In germline, CDR1 is SNHLY, CDR2 FYNNEI. V was shortened by 8 bases and J by 6 bases, with 17 bases between the two germline ends. The CDR3 is made up of 14 amino acids. Written as DNA, the CDR3 is TGTGCCAGCGGGACCGGGACAACACGCAATGAGCAGTTCTTC. Its protein is CASGTGTTRNEQFF.

The rearrangement links TRBV18 to TRBJ2-2; 7 bases fit TRBD1. Per the germline V gene, CDR1 is KGHSH and CDR2 is LQKENI. The CDR3 runs 15 residues. V was clipped by 2 bases and J by 6 bases; unmatched bases: 6. CDR3 residues: CASSPATGLAGELFF. CDR3 DNA: TGTGCCAGCTCACCAGCGACAGGGTTAGCCGGGGAGCTGTTTTTT.

The chain links TRBV4-1 to TRBJ2-7; possibly TRBD2 for D (7 bases). The germline gives CDR1 MGHRA, CDR2 YSYEKL. The V end lost 4 bases, the J end lost 1 base, and 14 bases lay between the germline ends. CDR3 length: 15 residues. CDR3 region: CASSRGGRVSYEQYF. CDR3 in DNA: TGCGCCAGCAGCCGCGGGGGCAGGGTGTCCTACGAGCAGTACTTC.

The gene calls are TRBV20-1 and TRBJ2-5; perhaps TRBD2 as D (6 bases). Germline values: CDR1 DFQATT, CDR2 SNEGSKA (reference sequence). Trimming shortened V by 3 bases and J by 11 bases, and 22 bases separated the two germline ends. The CDR3 totals 14 residues. The CDR3 reads CSASGSRIDNEQYF. In nucleotides, the CDR3 is TGCAGTGCTAGCGGGAGCAGAATCGACAATGAGCAGTACTTC.

This clonotype was counted many times. The chain employs TRBV29-1 and TRBJ2-7, with D unclear. V shed 4 bases and J shed 2 bases, with 9 bases lying between them. The germline V gene encodes CDR1 SQVTM and CDR2 ANQGSEA. The CDR3 consists of 12 residues. The CDR3 spells CSVGAEAYEQYF. CDR3 nucleotide sequence: TGCAGCGTTGGGGCAGAAGCCTACGAGCAGTACTTC.

In this sample, this clonotype turned up a few times. This chain links TRBV12-3 or TRBV12-4 with TRBJ2-3; 11 bases map to TRBD1. The CDR3 consists of 18 residues. V was pared by 3 bases and J by 3 bases, with 11 bases of the junction left unmatched. The CDR3 reads CASSFSRLGTGGTDTQYF. The CDR3 nucleotides read TGTGCCAGCAGTTTTAGCCGCCTAGGGACAGGGGGTACAGATACGCAGTATTTT.

CDR3 in amino acids: CASSQDALDTQYF. The DNA for the CDR3 is TGCGCCAGCAGCCAAGACGCGTTAGATACGCAGTATTTT. The chain recombines TRBV4-1 with TRBJ2-3; D unclear. This CDR3 contains 13 residues. The ends were cut back, 0 bases at V and 5 bases at J, with 6 bases in the middle. Germline loops: CDR1 MGHRA, CDR2 YSYEKL.

This clonotype was observed a handful of times. The rearrangement uses TRBV25-1 and TRBJ2-7; no firm D call. The CDR3 consists of 14 residues. V was trimmed by 0 bases and J by 0 bases, leaving 6 bases between them. The germline CDR1 and CDR2 sequences are MGHDK and SYGVNS. The CDR3 DNA sequence: TGTGCCAGCAGTGAATATTTCGGCTCCTACGAGCAGTACTTC. Translation: CASSEYFGSYEQYF.

This rearrangement joins TRBV3-1 to TRBJ2-7, with D possibly called TRBD1 or TRBD2 (5 bases each). V gave up 4 bases and J gave up 12 bases, with 13 bases separating them. CDR3 length: 11 residues. Germline V gene data show CDR1 as LGHDT and CDR2 as YNNKEL (reference sequence). DNA for the CDR3: TGTGCCAGCAGCCCGGGACGAGCGGCGTACTTC. Translating gives CASSPGRAAYF.

The chain employs TRBV7-8 and TRBJ2-7; the D is unclear. CDR1 is SGHVS and CDR2 is FQNEAQ in the germline V gene. The CDR3 runs 14 residues. Between the trimmed V and J ends, which lost 6 bases and 6 bases, there was a span of 18 bases. The DNA of the CDR3 is TGTGCCAGCAGTAGGTCAATCTCACTACGCGAGCAGTACTTC. Encoded protein: CASSRSISLREQYF. Full variable domain (outside the CDR3, taken from reference TRBV7-8 and TRBJ2-7): GAGVSQSPRYKVAKRGQDVALRCDPISGHVSLFWYQQALGQGPEFLTYFQNEAQLDKSGLPSDRFFAERPEGSVSTLKIQRTQQEDSAVYLCASSRSISLREQYFGPGTRLTVT.

J is TRBJ1-1 and V is TRBV4-1; TRBD1 matches at 9 bases. CDR1 is MGHRA, CDR2 YSYEKL, per germline. The CDR3 extends over 18 amino acids. Trimming removed 3 bases from V and 4 bases from J; junction bases left unmatched: 15. CDR3 bases: TGCGCCAGCAGCCAGGCTGGACAGGGGAATTGGCGCGGCACTGAAGCTTTCTTT. Protein: CASSQAGQGNWRGTEAFF.

This clonotype appeared a single time. This may stem from a read error, because a much larger clone lies one nucleotide away. The J gene is TRBJ2-1, the V gene TRBV29-1; 13 bases map to TRBD2. The CDR3 runs to 15 residues. Germline CDR1 reads SQVTM; CDR2 reads ANQGSEA. The CDR3 protein is CGVPLGLAGVNEQFF. The CDR3 DNA follows: TGCGGCGTTCCCCTAGGACTAGCGGGAGTCAATGAGCAGTTCTTC.

This clonotype has just a few counts. This chain joins TRBV4-1 and TRBJ2-7; D unclear. The V end was cut by 4 bases, the J end by 10 bases, with 17 bases between. Germline CDR1 reads MGHRA; CDR2 reads YSYEKL. The CDR3 loop spans 13 amino acids. For the CDR3, the DNA is TGCGCCAGCAGCCCTGAGACCGCCTCCGCCCAGTACTTC. It yields the protein CASSPETASAQYF.

The V and J genes are TRBV14 and TRBJ2-5; D is undetermined. CDR1 and CDR2 (germline): SGHDN, FVKESK. Trimming pared 1 base from V and 3 bases from J, leaving 6 bases between. The CDR3 contains 13 residues. CDR3 nucleotide sequence: TGTGCCAGCAGCCAAGGGGTAAAAGAGACCCAGTACTTC. This translates into CASSQGVKETQYF. Full variable domain (missing parts from reference TRBV14 and TRBJ2-5): EAGVTQFPSHSVIEKGQTVTLRCDPISGHDNLYWYRRVMGKEIKFLLHFVKESKQDESGMPNNRFLAERTGGTYSTLKVQPAELEDSGVYFCASSQGVKETQYFGPGTRLLVL.

The genes are TRBV12-5 and TRBJ2-4; 7 bases agree with TRBD1. The J segment lost 8 bases and the V segment lost 5 bases, leaving 12 bases of the junction unmatched. The CDR3 length is 15 residues. Germline loops: CDR1 LGHNT, CDR2 FRNRAP. The CDR3 region has the DNA TGTGCTAGTGGTCCCACAGGCCTCACAGGGGACATTCAGTACTTC. This encodes CASGPTGLTGDIQYF.

This clonotype was observed a handful of times. The chain joins TRBV28 to TRBJ2-3; D call uncertain. Germline CDR1 MDHEN, CDR2 SYDVKM. V lost 11 bases and J 3 bases, leaving 9 bases between the germline ends. The CDR3 is made up of 11 amino acids. The CDR3 region has the DNA TGTGCCGTGAGGAGTACAGATACGCAGTATTTT. Protein: CAVRSTDTQYF.

Only a few counts were recorded for this clonotype. V is TRBV4-1 and J is TRBJ2-7; the D call may be TRBD1 or TRBD2 (5 bases each). Germline CDR1 is MGHRA and CDR2 is YSYEKL. The V end was cut by 0 bases, the J end by 4 bases, with 16 bases between. CDR3 size: 16 residues. Here the CDR3 DNA reads TGCGCCAGCAGCCAAGACCCCGATCCTGAGGGGTACGAGCAGTACTTC. This translates into CASSQDPDPEGYEQYF.

This rearrangement joins TRBV25-1 to TRBJ2-1; D could derive from TRBD1 or TRBD2 (5 bases each). The V and J ends lost 3 bases and 6 bases respectively, with 9 bases between them. This CDR3 region has 13 residues. Germline CDR1 reads MGHDK; CDR2 reads SYGVNS. CDR3 sequence (DNA): TGTGCCAGCAGTGACGGGGCTAGCAATGAGCAGTTCTTC. Its protein product is CASSDGASNEQFF. Together with reference TRBV25-1 and TRBJ2-1, the CDR3 gives the full variable domain: EADIYQTPRYLVIGTGKKITLECSQTMGHDKMYWYQQDPGMELHLIHYSYGVNSTEKGDLSSESTVSRIRTEHFPLTLESARPSHTSQYLCASSDGASNEQFFGPGTRLTVL.